Presented here are 29 T cell receptor beta chains from one specimen sequenced in a study of PD-1 blockade in classical Hodgkin lymphoma. Repertoires were generated with immunoSEQ multiplex PCR, while TCRdb's copy carries only in-frame clones and drops some. This sample has roughly 86,000 clones, with about 83% found just once. Time point specified: cycle 4 day 1 (C4D1), after less than 7 weeks of nivolumab. Every patient had relapsed following autologous stem cell transplantation, and cohorts differed in brentuximab vedotin exposure. The source was peripheral blood mononuclear cells (PBMCs), collected before the fourth cycle of nivolumab. The receptors were sampled from a human donor with classical Hodgkin lymphoma.

The rearrangement uses TRBV10-3 and TRBJ1-2; D possibly corresponds to TRBD1 (5 bases). Trimming left V 1 base short and J 8 bases short, with 17 bases between. The CDR3 is made up of 15 amino acids. Germline V gene lookup returns CDR1 ENHRY and CDR2 SYGVKD. CDR3 DNA: TGTGCCATCAGTGAGTTTCAGGGAAACTATCGGGGCTACACCTTC. Translated: CAISEFQGNYRGYTF.

This rearrangement joins TRBV2 to TRBJ2-2; perhaps D is TRBD1 or TRBD2 (5 bases each). Trimming stripped 3 bases from V and 6 bases from J, with 17 bases between. The V gene's germline CDR1 is SNHLY and CDR2 FYNNEI. This CDR3 spans 16 amino acids. The CDR3 DNA reads as TGTGCCAGCAGTGACAGGGAGACGGATCGGGCCGGGGAGCTGTTTTTT. This gives the protein CASSDRETDRAGELFF.

The chain has TRBV6-4 and TRBJ1-1; tentatively, D is TRBD1 (6 bases). Trimming left V 5 bases short and J 3 bases short, with 13 bases between. This CDR3 region has 14 residues. From germline, CDR1 is MRHNA and CDR2 SNTAGT. CDR3 sequence: CASSPQGGDTEAFF. The CDR3 nucleotides are TGTGCCAGCAGTCCACAGGGCGGGGACACTGAAGCTTTCTTT.

The chain joins TRBV25-1 to TRBJ1-1; D is unclear. Trimming took 5 bases from V and 1 from J, leaving 5 bases between them. The CDR3 sequence is 12 residues long. In germline, CDR1 is MGHDK, CDR2 SYGVNS. DNA for the CDR3: TGTGCCAGCAGTCAGAAGAACACTGAAGCTTTCTTT. Its translation is CASSQKNTEAFF.

The chain couples TRBV4-2 to TRBJ1-1; perhaps TRBD1 as D (5 bases). V was trimmed by 0 bases and J by 10 bases, leaving 15 bases between them. CDR1 LGHNA and CDR2 YNFKEQ come from the germline V gene. This CDR3 has 14 amino acids. DNA of the CDR3: TGTGCCAGCAGCCAAGACCCGGCGGACAATTCAGCTTTCTTT. Translated: CASSQDPADNSAFF.

The rearrangement links TRBV15 to TRBJ1-2; D is possibly TRBD1 (5 bases). The CDR3 runs to 16 residues. V shed 7 bases and J shed 0 bases, with 18 bases lying between them. Germline V gene lookup returns CDR1 LNHNV and CDR2 YYDKDF (reference sequence). The CDR3 reads CATTTGGGPSNYGYTF. In DNA, the CDR3 is TGTGCCACCACCACGGGGGGGGGACCTTCTAACTATGGCTACACCTTC.

This sequence joins TRBV19 and TRBJ1-4, with D maybe TRBD1 (6 bases). The length of the CDR3 is 12 residues. Trimming stripped 11 bases from V and 2 bases from J, with 9 bases between. Germline V gene data show CDR1 as LNHDA and CDR2 as SQIVND (reference sequence). CDR3 DNA: TGTGCCTCACAGGGTACTAATGAAAAACTGTTTTTT. Amino acid sequence: CASQGTNEKLFF.

The chain carries TRBV5-1 and TRBJ2-2, with D perhaps given as TRBD1 or TRBD2 (5 bases each). In germline, CDR1 is SGHRS, CDR2 YFSETQ. The CDR3 has 14 residues. The ends were cut back, 4 bases at V and 7 bases at J, with 14 bases in the middle. In nucleotides, the CDR3 is TGCGCCAGCAGCCGGGGCCCCACGGGCGGGGAGCTGTTTTTT. Amino acids: CASSRGPTGGELFF.

J is TRBJ2-5 and V is TRBV10-3; no definite D call. The germline gives CDR1 ENHRY, CDR2 SYGVKD. Trimming took off 4 bases at V and 5 bases at J, with 20 bases between the two ends. This CDR3 has 16 amino acids. Written as DNA, the CDR3 is TGTGCCATCAGTGCTATCGCCCTAGTAGAAGGGGAGACCCAGTACTTC. It is translated as CAISAIALVEGETQYF.

This chain connects TRBV28 to TRBJ2-7; a possible D gene is TRBD1 (5 bases). Trimming stripped 8 bases from V and 3 bases from J, with 14 bases between. In germline, CDR1 is MDHEN, CDR2 SYDVKM. The CDR3 runs 13 residues. CDR3 nucleotide sequence: TGTGCCAGCTATTCTGACAGACGCTACGAGCAGTACTTC. As protein: CASYSDRRYEQYF.

The chain uses TRBV11-2 and TRBJ1-1; D might be TRBD1 (6 bases). Germline CDR1 reads SGHAT; CDR2 reads FQNNGV. V lost 6 bases and J 1 base, leaving 18 bases between the germline ends. This CDR3 is built from 16 residues. Written as DNA, the CDR3 is TGTGCCAGCAGTCCGGCGGGGGGCTTCGGGAACACTGAAGCTTTCTTT. Its protein is CASSPAGGFGNTEAFF.

The V call is TRBV28, the J call TRBJ2-3, with D tentatively TRBD1 (6 bases). The length of the CDR3 is 15 residues. CDR1 is MDHEN, CDR2 SYDVKM, per germline. The V end lost 3 bases, the J end lost 2 bases, and 12 bases lay between the germline ends. CDR3 protein: CASSLGRGFTDTQYF. The CDR3 DNA is TGTGCCAGCAGTTTGGGAAGGGGGTTCACAGATACGCAGTATTTT.

The rearrangement uses TRBV5-4 and TRBJ1-1, with TRBD1 matching 8 bases. This CDR3 has 14 residues. Per germline, CDR1 SGHNT and CDR2 YYREEE (reference sequence). V lost 4 bases, J lost 5 bases, and 7 bases stayed unmatched. Written as DNA, the CDR3 is TGTGCCAGCAGCGGAGGACAGGGTCGGACTGAAGCTTTCTTT. It translates to CASSGGQGRTEAFF.

This clone was counted only a few times. V gene TRBV10-2 combines with J gene TRBJ2-7, with unresolved D. Germline assignment: CDR1 WSHSY and CDR2 SAAADI. V lost 7 bases and J 0 bases, leaving 13 bases between the germline ends. The CDR3 has 14 amino acids. As DNA, the CDR3 is TGCGCCAGCAAACCCTTGACAAGCTCCTACGAGCAGTACTTC. Residues: CASKPLTSSYEQYF.

This clone was seen at least ten times. The V call is TRBV27, the J call TRBJ1-5; D gene ambiguous. Germline-derived CDR1 and CDR2 are MNHEY and SMNVEV (reference sequence). The CDR3 contains 14 residues. Deletions cut 5 bases from V and 4 bases from J, with 12 bases between. CDR3: CASSPLDQNQPQHF. The CDR3 coding sequence is TGTGCCAGCAGTCCCCTGGACCAAAATCAGCCCCAGCATTTT.

The gene calls are TRBV15 and TRBJ1-1; 7 bases agree with TRBD1. Losses at the gene ends were 5 bases for V and 7 bases for J; bases not matched to a gene: 22. This CDR3 is 18 amino acids long. From germline, CDR1 is LNHNV and CDR2 YYDKDF (reference sequence). The CDR3 is CATSPGLDVQPNRGEAFF. The CDR3 bases are TGTGCCACCAGCCCGGGACTCGACGTTCAACCGAACAGGGGTGAAGCTTTCTTT.

The table lists this clone with a count of one. The chain is built from TRBV30 and TRBJ1-5; no reliable D call. V dropped 0 bases and J dropped 0 bases, with 9 bases sitting between them. Germline V gives CDR1 GTSNPN, CDR2 SVGIG (reference sequence). The CDR3 is 15 amino acids. The CDR3 sequence: CAWSVLGNSNQPQHF. CDR3 coding DNA: TGTGCCTGGAGTGTACTTGGCAATAGCAATCAGCCCCAGCATTTT.

The gene calls are TRBV15 and TRBJ1-1; D possibly corresponds to TRBD1 (5 bases). The CDR3 sequence is 16 residues long. In germline, CDR1 is LNHNV, CDR2 YYDKDF (reference sequence). Deletions cut 6 bases from V and 0 bases from J, with 17 bases between. This chain's CDR3 is CATRNRDGLMNTEAFF. CDR3 nucleotide sequence: TGTGCCACCAGAAACCGGGACGGCCTAATGAACACTGAAGCTTTCTTT. The complete variable domain, with remaining parts taken from reference TRBV15 and TRBJ1-1, reads DAMVIQNPRYQVTQFGKPVTLSCSQTLNHNVMYWYQQKSSQAPKLLFHYYDKDFNNEADTPDNFQSRRPNTSFCFLDIRSPGLGDTAMYLCATRNRDGLMNTEAFFGQGTRLTVV.

The CDR3 protein is CAWSVRDAGELFF. DNA for the CDR3: TGTGCCTGGAGTGTACGAGACGCCGGGGAGCTGTTTTTT. The chain uses TRBV30 and TRBJ2-2; no reliable D call. CDR3 length equals 13 residues. Germline lookup yields CDR1 GTSNPN and CDR2 SVGIG (reference sequence). V lost 0 bases to trimming and J lost 6 bases, with 8 bases between them.

The chain links TRBV28 to TRBJ1-1; D may be TRBD1 (5 bases). Trimming removed 5 bases at V and 5 bases at J, with 12 bases between. Germline V gene lookup returns CDR1 MDHEN and CDR2 SYDVKM. The CDR3 length is 13 residues. The CDR3 bases are TGTGCCAGCAGTGGGGCTTTTCGGACTGAAGCTTTCTTT. Its translation is CASSGAFRTEAFF.

V is TRBV18 and J is TRBJ2-1; TRBD2 matches 7 bases. V was clipped by 0 bases and J by 6 bases; unmatched bases: 11. Per germline, CDR1 KGHSH and CDR2 LQKENI. The CDR3 has 17 amino acids. The CDR3 DNA reads as TGTGCCAGCTCACCACCGCTGGGGGGGAAGAAGGGCAATGAGCAGTTCTTC. It codes for CASSPPLGGKKGNEQFF.

The V gene is TRBV2, the J gene TRBJ1-1; maybe TRBD1 (6 bases). The V end lost 7 bases, the J end lost 0 bases, and 9 bases lay between the germline ends. Germline CDR1 and CDR2: SNHLY and FYNNEI. The CDR3 is 13 residues long. The CDR3 bases are TGTGCCAGCACCAGGGGCCTGAACACTGAAGCTTTCTTT. Its protein product is CASTRGLNTEAFF.

The rearrangement uses TRBV4-3 and TRBJ2-7, with 8 bases fitting TRBD2. V gave up 1 base and J gave up 6 bases; unmatched junction bases: 5. The CDR3 runs 14 residues. Per the germline V gene, CDR1 is LGHNA and CDR2 is YSLEER. The CDR3 DNA reads as TGCGCCAGCAGCCAAGGGTTAGCGGGATCCGAGCAGTACTTC. This encodes CASSQGLAGSEQYF.

This sequence joins TRBV10-3 and TRBJ2-7; tentatively, D is TRBD2 (6 bases). The CDR3 contains 13 residues. The germline gives CDR1 ENHRY, CDR2 SYGVKD. Trimming removed 8 bases from V and 4 bases from J, with 15 bases in between. DNA for the CDR3: TGTGCCATCGGCCGGGTAGCGGCGTACGAGCAGTACTTC. Translating it yields CAIGRVAAYEQYF.

This clone occurred once. The chain links TRBV6-5 to TRBJ2-5; TRBD1 aligns across 10 bases. The CDR3 totals 15 residues. The V segment lost 6 bases and the J segment 5 bases; nucleotides outside the gene matches: 9. Germline V gene sequence: CDR1 MNHEY, CDR2 SVGAGI. The CDR3 spells CASRSPGQGLETQYF. CDR3 coding DNA: TGTGCCAGCAGATCGCCGGGACAGGGGTTGGAGACCCAGTACTTC.

This clone was observed a few times. The genes are TRBV28 and TRBJ2-7, with 9 bases lining up with TRBD1. CDR1 and CDR2 from the germline V gene are MDHEN and SYDVKM. This CDR3 is built from 15 residues. Unmatched junction bases numbered 2, after V lost 2 bases and J lost 0 bases. The CDR3 DNA follows: TGTGCCAGCAGTTTAGGGACAGGGAGCTCCTACGAGCAGTACTTC. Its protein product is CASSLGTGSSYEQYF.

This rearrangement joins TRBV18 to TRBJ2-3; D not resolved. Germline loops: CDR1 KGHSH, CDR2 LQKENI. Between the trimmed V and J ends, which lost 5 bases and 7 bases, there was a span of 10 bases. The CDR3 extends over 12 amino acids. The CDR3 DNA reads TGTGCCAGCTCAGAAGACACGAATACGCAGTATTTT. This encodes CASSEDTNTQYF. The full variable domain, its missing parts supplied by reference TRBV18 and TRBJ2-3, is NAGVMQNPRHLVRRRGQEARLRCSPMKGHSHVYWYRQLPEEGLKFMVYLQKENIIDESGMPKERFSAEFPKEGPSILRIQQVVRGDSAAYFCASSEDTNTQYFGPGTRLTVL.

The J gene is TRBJ2-2, the V gene TRBV28; TRBD1 is a possible D gene (6 bases). The CDR3 spans 14 residues. V shed 6 bases and J shed 6 bases, with 14 bases lying between them. Germline CDR1 is MDHEN and CDR2 is SYDVKM. DNA of the CDR3: TGTGCCAGCAGACCCGGACAGTCGGCCGGGGAGCTGTTTTTT. Protein product: CASRPGQSAGELFF.

This clone showed up just a few times. V gene TRBV19 combines with J gene TRBJ2-4; 7 bases line up with TRBD2. J gave up 2 bases and V 3 bases, and 7 bases lay outside the gene matches. This CDR3 is 16 amino acids long. Germline V gene lookup returns CDR1 LNHDA and CDR2 SQIVND (reference sequence). CDR3 in amino acids: CASSISGLPPKNIQYF. The DNA for the CDR3 is TGTGCCAGTAGTATTTCGGGACTACCTCCCAAAAACATTCAGTACTTC. Drawing the rest from reference TRBV19 and TRBJ2-4, the complete variable domain is DGGITQSPKYLFRKEGQNVTLSCEQNLNHDAMYWYRQDPGQGLRLIYYSQIVNDFQKGDIAEGYSVSREKKESFPLTVTSAQKNPTAFYLCASSISGLPPKNIQYFGAGTRLSVL.